This T cell receptor beta chain was captured by sequencing in a study of T cell responses to AZD1222 COVID-19 vaccine (dated by TCRdb to the early 2020s). Study-level background: TCR sequencing was performed for about 250 trial participants, of whom roughly 200 were given two doses of AZD1222 and approximately 25 were given two doses of MenACWY control vaccine. Enrollment into the trials was organized by age into subgroups of 18-55, 56-69 and 70-plus years, and those subgroups contained roughly 150, 30 and 60 TCR-sequenced participants, respectively. Broader findings and caveats from the paper: The 56-69-year group was small, and its depth increase did not reach significance, likely because of low power. Conclusions about previously exposed vaccinees are limited because only six or seven AZD1222 recipients were SARS-CoV-2 seropositive at baseline. Participants were mostly white British and included more females than males, and it was suggested by the authors that clonal diversity may have been underestimated. Vaccine-associated CD4 TCRs spanned the whole spike protein, with dominant responses in regions 160-218 and 743-854. Spike-specific TCR breadth and depth rose significantly after two AZD1222 doses compared with day 0 and with MenACWY recipients. Because no samples from the day 14 peak response were available, repertoires could be characterized only after the peak T cell response. Reportedly, almost half of the unique spike-specific TCRs recognized epitopes lying outside the regions that are mutated in the B.1.351 and B.1.1.7 variants.

The CDR3 regions of human TCRbeta chains were analyzed by immunosequencing. The original methods were these. Repertoire TCRs were checked for matches against a reference library of SARS-CoV-2-specific TCRs that had been generated using the MIRA antigen-specificity platform. Breadth was defined as the fraction of unique TCRs that were SARS-CoV-2-associated, and depth was defined as the fraction of total T cells that were SARS-CoV-2-associated. Each spike-specific TCR was assigned to its reactive spike region and to a CD4 or CD8 class using the MIRA data. Log10-transformed breadth and depth values were compared by one-way ANOVA with Sidak's multiple comparisons tests. In TCRdb, the immuneACCESS table is reduced to in-frame sequences with V and J assigned. These tables do not hold every clone; where another copy was compared, an unresolved V gene accounts for under half, and the others remain unexplained. V, J and clone size were drawn from that table, and D and trimming were deduced from the DNA. This sample holds about 67,000 clones; roughly four fifths were observed only once. Jointly, the top ten make up approximately 5.9% of the sample.

Sample time point, as interpreted from the label and publication: about 28 days (+/-7) after the second vaccine dose. Because spike-specific TCR depth and breadth did not differ between the two schedules, AZD1222 recipients who got a second dose at roughly 4 weeks were pooled with those who got a second dose at roughly 12 weeks. Vaccinee samples were obtained from the UK trials COV001 and COV002, which included a single-blind randomized controlled phase 2/3 trial of AZD1222 (ChAdOx1 nCoV-19) in healthy adults. For TCRbeta chain sequencing, PBMC samples were collected from trial participants at day 0 and at day 28 after the second dose. CDR1 and CDR2 are drawn from the germline V gene (reference sequence): MNHNY, SVGAGI. V is reduced by 0 bases and J by 10 bases, leaving a spacing of 10 bases between them. The CDR3 holds 14 amino acids from the cysteine to the phenylalanine. Just CDR3 DNA is preserved here, 42 bases in frame from base 1.

As to this clone: No antigen is known for it. No clone much larger than this one lies a single base away; base qualities are absent.

The V gene is TRBV6-6 and the J gene is TRBJ1-6, with the D gene not clear enough to name. The TCR was taken from an adult who received the AZD1222 COVID-19 vaccine. The starting material was peripheral blood, obtained 28 days after the second AZD1222 dose. The CDR3 reads as follows: CASSYSQVYSPLHF. The sequence in DNA is TGTGCCAGCAGTTACTCCCAGGTTTACTCACCCCTCCACTTT.